The TCR beta chain described here comes from a study of shared clonotypes between healthy human individuals. Whole-study results and caveats: Approximately 4.9% of naive CD4 clonotypes were shared across several donors. Memory subsets generally showed smaller estimated richness than naive subsets did.

As for this clone: Its antigen is undetermined.

Splitting of each subset's genomic DNA was done evenly across several immunoSEQ plates. TCRdb's table, derived via immunoSEQ multiplex PCR, lists solely in-frame clones and lacks some. The sample includes roughly 1,000,000 clones, around three quarters seen only once; the top ten take approximately 0.52%. Donation came from healthy HIV-negative adults that had no recent acute infections or vaccinations. The CDR3 consists of 13 residues. V was pared by 6 bases and J by 2 bases, with 13 bases between. CDR1 and CDR2 from the germline V gene are SQVTM and ANQGSEA. Sequencing was performed on memory CD4+ T cells from PBMCs. Noted subset: CD45RA-negative fraction. This sequence was found in a man aged 18-30 years in good health. Some clones in this sample may be carry-over from other donors' samples. The rearrangement joins TRBV29-1 to TRBJ2-5; D unresolved. The DNA for the CDR3 is TGCAGCGTATGTAACCAGATACAAGAGACCCAGTACTTC. Its protein is CSVCNQIQETQYF.